This entry lists 22 T cell receptor beta chains sequenced from one sample in a study of cytomegalovirus exposure and HLA in healthy donors. Researchers ran the PCR with 60 Vbeta and 13 Jbeta primers. Profiling relied on immunoSEQ multiplex PCR, and the TCRdb table lists in-frame clones only, not all of them. In the table there are 70,000 to 90,000 clones, approximately 70% of which are singletons. Sequenced material: PBMCs. These receptors all stem from a man aged 35 to 55 in good health and CMV-seropositive.

The chain uses TRBV6-5 and TRBJ2-7; D is undetermined. The CDR3 covers 14 residues. V was clipped by 0 bases and J by 1 base, with 7 bases between them. Germline V gene lookup returns CDR1 MNHEY and CDR2 SVGAGI. DNA for the CDR3: TGTGCCAGCAGTTACTCTACAGAATCCTACGAGCAGTACTTC. Protein: CASSYSTESYEQYF.

The J gene is TRBJ2-5, the V gene TRBV25-1; the match to TRBD1 covers 8 bases. The CDR3 contains 15 residues. Germline V lookup: CDR1 MGHDK, CDR2 SYGVNS. The junction had 6 bases not matched to a gene; V was cut back by 2 bases and J by 4 bases. DNA of the CDR3: TGTGCCAGCAGTGAAGGGCAGGGGGCTTTAGAGACCCAGTACTTC. Encoded protein: CASSEGQGALETQYF.

V usage is TRBV9 and J usage is TRBJ2-3; 11 bases map to TRBD2. The CDR3 has 17 amino acids. V trimming: 0 bases; J trimming: 5 bases; junction bases outside the gene matches: 8. The V gene's germline CDR1 is SGDLS and CDR2 YYNGEE. This CDR3 is CASSVGVAGGPRDTQYF. CDR3 DNA: TGTGCCAGCAGCGTAGGCGTAGCGGGGGGGCCAAGAGATACGCAGTATTTT.

This clone was found once. The gene calls are TRBV19 and TRBJ1-1, with D perhaps TRBD1 (6 bases). V was pared by 6 bases and J by 1 base, with 21 bases between. This CDR3 is built from 17 residues. Looked up from germline, CDR1 is LNHDA and CDR2 is SQIVND (reference sequence). In nucleotides, the CDR3 is TGTGCCAGTAGCCTTCCGGCAGGGGCAGGATGGAACACTGAAGCTTTCTTT. Protein product: CASSLPAGAGWNTEAFF.

The chain has TRBV7-2 and TRBJ2-3, with TRBD2 matching 8 bases. The ends lost 2 bases at V and 6 bases at J; junction bases unmatched: 7. The germline CDR1 and CDR2 sequences are SGHTA and FQGNSA. The length of the CDR3 is 15 residues. The CDR3 DNA is TGTGCCAGCAGCTTAATGGCGGGGGGCGGGGATACGCAGTATTTT. It translates to CASSLMAGGGDTQYF.

V usage is TRBV30 and J usage is TRBJ1-2, with 11 positions matching TRBD1. The CDR3 is 15 amino acids. V lost 8 bases to trimming and J lost 2 bases; unmatched junction nucleotides: 10. CDR1 and CDR2 (germline): GTSNPN, SVGIG (reference sequence). CDR3: CARNTGTGGNYGYTF. As DNA, the CDR3 is TGTGCCCGGAATACGGGGACAGGGGGAAACTATGGCTACACCTTC.

The rearrangement links TRBV6-5 to TRBJ1-6, with D perhaps matching TRBD1 (6 bases). This CDR3 spans 15 amino acids. The V gene's germline CDR1 is MNHEY and CDR2 SVGAGI. The ends were cut back, 2 bases at V and 6 bases at J, with 11 bases in the middle. In DNA form, the CDR3 reads TGTGCCAGCAGTTACGGGAGGGGGGGTAATTCACCCCTCCACTTT. This translates into CASSYGRGGNSPLHF.

The rearrangement links TRBV19 to TRBJ1-4; D gene unclear. This CDR3 is 14 amino acids long. The germline gives CDR1 LNHDA, CDR2 SQIVND (reference sequence). V was trimmed by 2 bases and J by 4 bases, leaving 8 bases between them. CDR3 nucleotide sequence: TGTGCCAGTAGTATAACGGAGCATAATGAAAAACTGTTTTTT. Its protein product is CASSITEHNEKLFF.

J is TRBJ2-7 and V is TRBV4-2; TRBD2 matches 9 bases. The V gene end was trimmed by 0 bases and the J gene end by 2 bases; junction bases not matched to a gene: 5. Germline values: CDR1 LGHNA, CDR2 YNFKEQ. This CDR3 has 16 amino acids. The CDR3 sequence is CASSQDPAGGPYEQYF. The CDR3 bases are TGTGCCAGCAGCCAAGATCCAGCGGGGGGACCCTACGAGCAGTACTTC.

J is TRBJ2-1 and V is TRBV14; TRBD1 matches at 7 bases. After removal of 4 bases from V and 5 bases from J, the junction contained 8 bases not matched to a gene. Per germline, CDR1 SGHDN and CDR2 FVKESK. This CDR3 spans 15 amino acids. The CDR3 DNA sequence: TGTGCCAGCAGCCCCCTCGACAGGGACCACAATGAGCAGTTCTTC. Protein sequence: CASSPLDRDHNEQFF. Supplemented by reference TRBV14 and TRBJ2-1, the full variable domain reads EAGVTQFPSHSVIEKGQTVTLRCDPISGHDNLYWYRRVMGKEIKFLLHFVKESKQDESGMPNNRFLAERTGGTYSTLKVQPAELEDSGVYFCASSPLDRDHNEQFFGPGTRLTVL.

Regarding this clone: At one of its ends the junction is not consistent with the germline gene, which may arise from a read error. The chain combines TRBV7-9 with TRBJ1-4, with 11 bases fitting TRBD1. The CDR3 extends over 19 amino acids. Germline CDR1 and CDR2: SEHNR and FQNEAQ (reference sequence). The DNA of the CDR3 is TGTTCCAGCAGCTTAGCGTATCAGGACAGGGGGCAGATTAATGAAAAACTGTTTTTT. Translating it yields CSSSLAYQDRGQINEKLFF.

The genes are TRBV19 and TRBJ1-1, with TRBD1 as a possible D gene (6 bases). Germline values: CDR1 LNHDA, CDR2 SQIVND (reference sequence). CDR3 length: 15 residues. The V gene lost 6 bases and the J gene lost 5 bases, with 19 bases spanning the gap. The CDR3 DNA is TGTGCCAGTAGCCTCATAACACAGGGATGGACTGAAGCTTTCTTT. Protein: CASSLITQGWTEAFF.

J is TRBJ1-2 and V is TRBV4-1; 12 positions agree with TRBD1. In germline, CDR1 is MGHRA, CDR2 YSYEKL. The ends lost 0 bases at V and 4 bases at J; junction bases unmatched: 6. The CDR3 is 17 amino acids. The CDR3 sequence: CASSQDAGTGGFYGYTF. The CDR3 nucleotides are TGCGCCAGCAGCCAAGATGCCGGGACAGGGGGCTTCTATGGCTACACCTTC.

The V and J genes are TRBV9 and TRBJ1-6; 10 bases fit TRBD1. The CDR3 is 16 amino acids. The V segment lost 2 bases and the J segment 8 bases; nucleotides outside the gene matches: 7. Germline CDR1 is SGDLS and CDR2 is YYNGEE. CDR3 sequence reads: CASSVGGQGYDSPLHF. DNA for the CDR3: TGTGCCAGCAGCGTGGGGGGACAGGGGTACGATTCACCCCTCCACTTT.

The chain recombines TRBV29-1 with TRBJ2-3, with a tentative D call TRBD1 (6 bases). This CDR3 comprises 17 residues. V was shortened by 5 bases and J by 2 bases, with 23 bases between the two germline ends. The germline V gene encodes CDR1 SQVTM and CDR2 ANQGSEA. The CDR3: CSVPTTQGLPYTDTQYF. The CDR3 DNA sequence: TGCAGCGTTCCTACCACACAGGGATTGCCCTACACAGATACGCAGTATTTT.

This clone has just a few counts. This chain connects TRBV29-1 to TRBJ2-7; the match to TRBD1 covers 9 bases. Germline V gene data show CDR1 as SQVTM and CDR2 as ANQGSEA. The CDR3 runs 16 residues. V was pared by 6 bases and J by 2 bases, with 14 bases of the junction left unmatched. The CDR3 loop is CSVLLTGGSRAYEQYF. The CDR3, as DNA: TGCAGCGTACTCTTAACAGGGGGCTCGAGGGCCTACGAGCAGTACTTC.

V and J are TRBV21-1 and TRBJ1-5; TRBD1, the table's D call, lacks a check against the DNA. TRBV21-1 is termed a pseudogene. This CDR3 has 15 amino acids. CDR3 bases: TGTGCCAGCGCCGCAGAAGACATCTACAATCAGCCCCAGCATTTT. It encodes CASAAEDIYNQPQHF.

The chain links TRBV5-1 to TRBJ1-1, with TRBD1 matching 8 bases. Germline loops: CDR1 SGHRS, CDR2 YFSETQ. This CDR3 is built from 16 residues. V dropped 0 bases and J dropped 3; count of bases not matched to a gene: 7. As DNA, the CDR3 is TGCGCCAGCAGCTTGGGGACAGGGACGGGGGACACTGAAGCTTTCTTT. Translated: CASSLGTGTGDTEAFF.

This chain connects TRBV7-9 to TRBJ2-2; D is unresolved. V lost 5 bases to trimming and J lost 5 bases, with 9 bases between them. CDR1 SEHNR and CDR2 FQNEAQ come from the germline V gene (reference sequence). The CDR3 has 13 residues. CDR3 in amino acids: CASSPPETGELFF. The CDR3 DNA sequence: TGTGCCAGCAGCCCTCCCGAGACCGGGGAGCTGTTTTTT.

CDR3 DNA: TGTGCCAGCAGCAAGGGAGATTCTAGCACAGATACGCAGTATTTT. This sequence encodes CASSKGDSSTDTQYF. The V call is TRBV2, the J call TRBJ2-3; D is perhaps TRBD2 (5 bases). This CDR3 has 15 amino acids. V was clipped by 6 bases and J by 0 bases, with 13 bases between them. CDR1 and CDR2 (germline): SNHLY, FYNNEI. Full variable domain (outside the CDR3, taken from reference TRBV2 and TRBJ2-3): EPEVTQTPSHQVTQMGQEVILRCVPISNHLYFYWYRQILGQKVEFLVSFYNNEISEKSEIFDDQFSVERPDGSNFTLKIRSTKLEDSAMYFCASSKGDSSTDTQYFGPGTRLTVL.

V usage is TRBV7-8 and J usage is TRBJ1-1; 8 bases map to TRBD1. Germline assignment: CDR1 SGHVS and CDR2 FQNEAQ. With 1 base clipped from V and 4 bases from J, the junction kept 2 bases outside the gene matches. This CDR3 region has 14 residues. The CDR3 sequence is CASSLGTGSTEAFF. For the CDR3, the DNA is TGTGCCAGCAGCTTAGGGACAGGGTCCACTGAAGCTTTCTTT.

The CDR3 region is CASSVALRYNEQFF. In DNA, the CDR3 is TGTGCCAGCAGCGTAGCTCTACGCTACAATGAGCAGTTCTTC. The V call is TRBV9, the J call TRBJ2-1; D gene unclear. Trimming cost V 0 bases and J 3 bases, with 7 bases left between them. The germline CDR1 and CDR2 sequences are SGDLS and YYNGEE. This CDR3 is 14 amino acids long.